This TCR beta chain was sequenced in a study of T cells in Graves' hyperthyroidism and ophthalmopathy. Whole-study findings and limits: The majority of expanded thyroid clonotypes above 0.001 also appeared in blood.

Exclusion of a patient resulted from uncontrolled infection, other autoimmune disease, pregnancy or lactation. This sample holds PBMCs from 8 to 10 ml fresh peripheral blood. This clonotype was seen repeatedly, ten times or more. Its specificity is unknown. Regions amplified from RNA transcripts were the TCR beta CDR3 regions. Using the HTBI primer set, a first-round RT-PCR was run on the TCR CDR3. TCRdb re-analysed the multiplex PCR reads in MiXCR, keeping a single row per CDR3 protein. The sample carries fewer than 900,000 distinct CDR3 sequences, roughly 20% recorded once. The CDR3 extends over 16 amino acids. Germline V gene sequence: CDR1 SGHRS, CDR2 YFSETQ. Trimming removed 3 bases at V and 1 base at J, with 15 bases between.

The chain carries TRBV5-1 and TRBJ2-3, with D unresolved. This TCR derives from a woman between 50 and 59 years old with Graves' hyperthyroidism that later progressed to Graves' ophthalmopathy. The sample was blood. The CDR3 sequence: CASSSPILGRTDTQYF. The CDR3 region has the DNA TGCGCCAGCAGCTCCCCTATTTTGGGTCGCACAGATACGCAGTATTTT.